This passage covers 2 T cell receptor beta chains from one sample sequenced in a study of early T cells in non-severe SARS-CoV-2 infection. TCRdb used MiXCR to reprocess the 5' RACE reads, holding one entry per CDR3 protein. The table records around 58,000 distinct CDR3 sequences, about 15% of them present only once. The specimen comprised whole blood, sampled at baseline. These receptors were obtained from an adult who was a healthcare worker with PCR-confirmed SARS-CoV-2 infection or an uninfected control (not recorded which).

This clonotype has at least ten counts. The chain couples TRBV18 to TRBJ1-5; D gene uncertain. The CDR3 is made up of 15 amino acids. Trimming pared 3 bases from V and 2 bases from J, leaving 11 bases between. Germline CDR1 KGHSH, CDR2 LQKENI. CDR3 bases: TGTGCCAGCTCACCCTCCGGGCAGCGCAATCAGCCCCAGCATTTT. The encoded protein is CASSPSGQRNQPQHF.

The chain couples TRBV6-1 to TRBJ2-7; 9 bases map to TRBD1. The V and J ends lost 3 bases and 6 bases, in that order; junction bases with no gene match: 6. CDR3 size: 14 residues. Germline V gene sequence: CDR1 MNHNS, CDR2 SASEGT. CDR3 sequence reads: CASSEPGQGGEQYF. CDR3 sequence (DNA): TGTGCCAGCAGTGAGCCGGGACAGGGCGGCGAGCAGTACTTC.